This T cell receptor (beta chain) came from a study of blood T cell repertoires in COVID-19. Study context: Italy, Spain and the United States were the sources of the convalescent and acute COVID-19 samples. In each case, the material was cDNA or gDNA derived from T cells, B-cell-depleted T cells, or PBMCs.

Original handling: The authors estimated nucleated cell counts from reference gene primer amplification. Profiled with immunoSEQ multiplex PCR; TCRdb holds only in-frame clones, not every one. The V and J calls and the clone size are those of that table, but D and trimming were determined from the DNA. The sample yields about 150,000 clones, 85% to 90% seen once. It was during active infection that Seattle patients were enrolled and then longitudinally followed. With 6 bases removed from V and 1 base from J, the gap between germline ends came to 28 bases. This CDR3 comprises 20 residues. Germline values: CDR1 KGHSH, CDR2 LQKENI.

This receptor was taken from a man aged 18 to 29 with COVID-19, enrolled during active disease. The sample consisted of peripheral blood. The chain couples TRBV18 to TRBJ2-4; a weak D match, TRBD1 (6 bases). CDR3 coding DNA: TGTGCCAGCTCCCACCACGCCAAGGGGGTCGGCTGTGGGGCCAAAAACATTCAGTACTTC. Translating it yields CASSHHAKGVGCGAKNIQYF.